The clone carrying this TCR beta chain has only a few counts. These data originate in a study of response to subunit inactivated influenza vaccine. The germline gives CDR1 MNHEY, CDR2 SMNVEV (reference sequence). This CDR3 spans 15 amino acids. V was clipped by 3 bases and J by 0 bases, with 11 bases between them. TCRdb ran MiXCR on the RT-PCR reads and lists one entry per CDR3 protein. Of roughly 180,000 distinct CDR3 sequences listed, around 9% are singletons. Sequenced material: non-naive T cells sorted from PBMCs, taken on the day of vaccination. The TCR was taken from a man aged 45-60 years who received an inactivated influenza vaccine. J is TRBJ1-1 and V is TRBV27, with a tentative D call TRBD1 (5 bases). CDR3 nucleotides: TGTGCCAGCAGTTTCATAGGAGGGGTGAACACTGAAGCTTTCTTT. Translation: CASSFIGGVNTEAFF.